The clone carrying this T cell receptor beta chain has just a few counts. V was pared by 4 bases and J by 4 bases, with 17 bases between. CDR3 length: 15 amino acids. In germline, CDR1 is LGHNA, CDR2 YSLEER. TCRdb reanalysed the 5' RACE reads using MiXCR and keeps one entry per CDR3 protein. The repertoire holds 550,000 to 600,000 distinct CDR3 sequences, with about a fifth as singletons. The sample is drawn from a study of T-cell memory formation after mild COVID-19. The chain combines TRBV4-3 with TRBJ2-7, with a weak D call TRBD2 (5 bases). This TCR came from an adult woman who had mild COVID-19 (a few samples of this study predate the infection). Cell type and time point are not known. Sequenced: PBMCs or a T cell subset sorted from them (not recorded which). The CDR3 nucleotides are TGCGCCAGCAGCCTTTCCGCGACTACCTTTTACGAGCAGTACTTC. Its translation: CASSLSATTFYEQYF.